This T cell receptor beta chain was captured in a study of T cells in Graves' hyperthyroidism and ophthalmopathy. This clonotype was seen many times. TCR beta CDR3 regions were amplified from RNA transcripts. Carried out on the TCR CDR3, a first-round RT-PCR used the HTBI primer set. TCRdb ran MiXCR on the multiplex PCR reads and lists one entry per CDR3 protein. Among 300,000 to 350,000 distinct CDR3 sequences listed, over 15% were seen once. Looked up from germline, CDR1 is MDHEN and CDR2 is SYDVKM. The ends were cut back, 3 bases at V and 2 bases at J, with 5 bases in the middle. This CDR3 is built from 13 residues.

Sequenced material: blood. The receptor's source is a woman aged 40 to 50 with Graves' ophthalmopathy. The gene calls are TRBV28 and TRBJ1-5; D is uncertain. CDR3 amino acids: CASSFQGNQPQHF. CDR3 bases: TGTGCCAGCAGTTTCCAGGGCAATCAGCCCCAGCATTTT.